This TCR beta chain was identified during a study of identical twins. Regarding the study as a whole: The conclusions drew on cross-sectional statistical analysis instead of tracking the same donors. Model-predicted out-of-frame TCR alpha sharing fell below observed values in monozygotic twins.

There are a few counts of this clonotype. Its antigen remains unidentified. Unique molecular identifiers were present on cDNA, and template switching added a universal primer site. TCRdb re-called the 5' RACE reads with MiXCR, one entry per CDR3 protein. This table holds about 530,000 distinct CDR3 sequences, 13% to 15% found once. The sample was also reused in another study, on yellow fever vaccine responses in identical twins. From that second work: Reported findings indicate that twins' vaccine T cell responses seemed partially convergent, partially personalized.

The sample comprised CD4+ T cells sorted from blood. This TCR derives from a woman aged 18-29 years in good health.

The CDR3 spells CASSQVVSQFSYEQYF. DNA for the CDR3: TGTGCCAGCAGCCAAGTGGTGAGCCAATTCTCCTACGAGCAGTACTTC. V usage is TRBV4-2 and J usage is TRBJ2-7; D is undetermined. This CDR3 has 16 residues. The V end lost 1 base, the J end lost 0 bases, and 13 bases lay between the germline ends. Germline CDR1 and CDR2: LGHNA and YNFKEQ.